This note documents a single T cell receptor beta chain sequence. This sample was taken from a study of T cells in Graves' hyperthyroidism and ophthalmopathy. Trimming pared 5 bases from V and 5 bases from J, leaving 15 bases between. The length of the CDR3 is 14 residues. Per germline, CDR1 SGHTA and CDR2 FQGNSA. Stability of Graves' hyperthyroidism was defined as absent ophthalmopathy progression within 18 months. RNA transcripts gave rise to amplified TCR beta CDR3 regions. During a first-round RT-PCR of the TCR CDR3, the HTBI primer set was used. TCRdb passed the multiplex PCR reads through MiXCR, listing each CDR3 protein once. The sample consists of roughly 710,000 distinct CDR3 sequences, approximately 40% of them appearing once.

This TCR came from a woman between 40 and 55 years old with Graves' hyperthyroidism. The sample taken for sequencing was blood. V usage is TRBV7-2 and J usage is TRBJ1-1; D remains ambiguous. CDR3 DNA sequence: TGTGCCAGCAGCACCCTCCGGGGAGTAACTGAAGCTTTCTTT. It codes for CASSTLRGVTEAFF.